A selection of T cell receptor beta chains follows, all from one sample in a study of blood T cell repertoires in COVID-19. Sequencing used immunoSEQ multiplex PCR; TCRdb keeps in-frame clones, though not all of them. The sample contains about 210,000 clones, more than 75% of which appear only once. The sample was peripheral blood. The source of these receptors is a woman aged 70-85 years with COVID-19, enrolled during active disease. The CDR3 runs from the conserved cysteine through the conserved F or W. D genes are given only for firm matches. Clone size is given for some rows only: seen once, a few or many times, or a class if the clone is expanded.

j_gene,len,abundance,v_gene,d_gene,CDR3aa,CDR3nt
TRBJ1-2,11,.,TRBV7-2,.,CASSFSYGYTF,TGTGCCAGCAGCTTCAGCTATGGCTACACCTTC
TRBJ1-5,15,.,TRBV2,TRBD1,CASRAGTAGNQPQHF,TGTGCCAGCAGGGCCGGGACAGCGGGCAATCAGCCCCAGCATTTT
TRBJ1-4,15,.,TRBV6-6,TRBD1,CASSPPGGNNEKLFF,TGTGCCAGCAGCCCCCCAGGGGGGAACAATGAAAAACTGTTTTTT
TRBJ2-5,16,.,TRBV24-1,.,CATSAPSVSYQETQYF,TGTGCCACCAGTGCCCCCAGCGTATCGTACCAAGAGACCCAGTACTTC
TRBJ2-2,16,.,TRBV10-3,TRBD1,CAIRDDRGLFTGELFF,TGTGCCATCAGGGATGACAGGGGGCTTTTCACCGGGGAGCTGTTTTTT
TRBJ1-1,13,.,TRBV7-2,TRBD1,CASSLRTGSEAFF,TGTGCCAGCAGCTTAAGGACAGGGAGTGAAGCTTTCTTT
TRBJ2-5,17,.,TRBV19,.,CASSILGSVGGRETQYF,TGTGCCAGTAGTATTCTCGGTAGCGTCGGGGGTAGGGAGACCCAGTACTTC
TRBJ1-6,15,.,TRBV30,TRBD1,CAWSSSGQGASPLHF,TGTGCCTGGAGTAGTTCGGGACAGGGGGCTTCACCCCTCCACTTT
TRBJ2-7,14,.,TRBV27,TRBD1,CASSAWDRVSQQYF,TGTGCCAGCAGCGCCTGGGACAGGGTCTCCCAGCAGTACTTC
TRBJ1-4,15,.,TRBV28,TRBD1,CASSFRRGLGEKLFF,TGTGCCAGCAGTTTTCGCAGGGGGCTCGGGGAAAAACTGTTTTTT
TRBJ2-5,16,.,TRBV15,TRBD2,CATRLPTSGGGETQYF,TGTGCCACCAGGCTACCTACTAGCGGGGGAGGGGAGACCCAGTACTTC
TRBJ1-1,13,.,TRBV29-1,.,CSAAGGRHTEAFF,TGCAGCGCCGCTGGGGGGAGGCACACTGAAGCTTTCTTT
TRBJ2-1,14,few,TRBV4-2,.,CASSQDRRSLEQFF,TGTGCCAGCAGCCAAGATAGGAGAAGTTTGGAGCAGTTCTTC
TRBJ1-1,14,few,TRBV7-8,.,CASSLEGGAGKAFF,TGTGCCAGCAGCTTAGAGGGGGGGGCAGGGAAAGCTTTCTTT
TRBJ1-6,14,.,TRBV5-8,.,CASSFRQPNSPLHF,TGTGCCAGCAGCTTCAGACAGCCAAATTCACCCCTCCACTTT
TRBJ1-5,15,once,TRBV4-1,.,CASSQDGGRGQPQHF,TGCGCCAGCAGCCAAGACGGAGGGAGGGGCCAGCCCCAGCATTTT
TRBJ2-3,13,.,TRBV9,TRBD2,CASSGTGGITQYF,TGTGCCAGCAGCGGGACGGGAGGTATAACGCAGTATTTT
TRBJ2-7,14,.,TRBV6-5,TRBD1,CASSDRGPRYEQYF,TGTGCCAGCAGCGACAGGGGGCCAAGATACGAGCAGTACTTC
TRBJ2-2,17,.,TRBV6-2/TRBV6-3,.,CASSYPGSGENTGELFF,TGTGCCAGCAGTTACCCCGGGTCAGGGGAGAACACCGGGGAGCTGTTTTTT
TRBJ2-1,16,.,TRBV5-5,TRBD2,CASSPLAGGPSIEQFF,TGTGCCAGCAGCCCCTTAGCGGGAGGCCCTAGTATTGAGCAGTTCTTC
TRBJ2-2,16,.,TRBV2,.,CASSELAAGLTGELFF,TGTGCCAGCAGTGAGTTGGCGGCAGGACTCACCGGGGAGCTGTTTTTT
TRBJ1-1,15,.,TRBV2,.,CASKIDTGRNTEAFF,TGTGCCAGCAAAATCGATACAGGGAGGAACACTGAAGCTTTCTTT
TRBJ1-6,16,.,TRBV10-3,TRBD1,CAISEPRTGVDSPLHF,TGTGCCATCAGTGAGCCGCGGACAGGGGTGGATTCACCCCTCCACTTT
TRBJ2-3,13,.,TRBV29-1,.,CSSDQGSPDTQYF,TGCAGCTCTGACCAGGGGTCCCCAGATACGCAGTATTTT
TRBJ1-2,14,.,TRBV7-9,.,CASSFNVANYGYTF,TGTGCCAGCAGCTTCAATGTAGCTAACTATGGCTACACCTTC
TRBJ2-3,16,.,TRBV9,TRBD2,CASSPLAGGGTDTQYF,TGTGCCAGCAGCCCTCTAGCGGGAGGCGGCACAGATACGCAGTATTTT
TRBJ2-7,15,.,TRBV5-6,TRBD2,CASSFEGLATRVQYF,TGTGCCAGCAGTTTTGAGGGACTAGCTACACGCGTGCAGTACTTC
TRBJ2-2,19,.,TRBV9,TRBD2,CASSAGGGSGRANTGELFF,TGTGCCAGCAGCGCCGGGGGTGGTAGCGGGAGAGCGAACACCGGGGAGCTGTTTTTT
TRBJ2-1,13,few,TRBV16,TRBD2,CASSHTSVNEQFF,TGTGCCAGCAGCCACACTAGCGTCAATGAGCAGTTCTTC
TRBJ1-1,14,.,TRBV3-1/TRBV3-2,.,CASSQVGQQSEAFF,TGTGCCAGCAGCCAAGTGGGACAACAGTCTGAAGCTTTCTTT